The present entry profiles one TCR beta chain with its context. Its antigen is not identified. This sample is part of a study of cytomegalovirus exposure and HLA in healthy donors. PCR amplification relied on 60 Vbeta primers (plus 13 Jbeta primers). Clones were sequenced by immunoSEQ multiplex PCR, and TCRdb holds only the in-frame ones, with some missing. The data show approximately 190,000 clones, over 80% seen once. Regarding the study as a whole: Reports indicate that TCR beta sequences accurately predicted the HLA-A and HLA-B alleles of most subjects.

The V segment lost 6 bases and the J segment 2 bases; nucleotides outside the gene matches: 6. The length of the CDR3 is 15 residues. CDR1 is SNHLY, CDR2 FYNNEI, per germline. V usage is TRBV2 and J usage is TRBJ2-7, with 11 bases identical to TRBD1. This clonotype originated in a man younger than 40 in good health and CMV-seronegative. Sequencing was carried out using PBMCs. In DNA form, the CDR3 reads TGTGCCAGCAGGGACGGGACAGGGGGAACCTACGAGCAGTACTTC. This translates into CASRDGTGGTYEQYF.